Shown below are 24 T cell receptor beta chains from a single sample sequenced in a study of blood T cell repertoires in COVID-19. Generated by immunoSEQ multiplex PCR, the TCRdb table keeps only in-frame clones and is missing some. The data hold about 24,000 clones, with around 86% observed a single time. The sample taken for sequencing was peripheral blood. These receptors all stem from a human donor with active COVID-19. The donor label of this sample is uncertain.

This clone showed up just once. This sequence joins TRBV5-6 and TRBJ2-7; 8 positions agree with TRBD1. The length of the CDR3 is 15 residues. Germline V gives CDR1 SGHDT, CDR2 YYEEEE. The V and J ends lost 4 bases and 6 bases, in that order; junction bases with no gene match: 12. The CDR3 reads CASSRYGQGEGEQYF. DNA for the CDR3: TGTGCCAGCAGCCGGTACGGACAGGGTGAGGGCGAGCAGTACTTC. The full variable domain, rest sourced from reference TRBV5-6 and TRBJ2-7, is DAGVTQSPTHLIKTRGQQVTLRCSPKSGHDTVSWYQQALGQGPQFIFQYYEEEERQRGNFPDRFSGHQFPNYSSELNVNALLLGDSALYLCASSRYGQGEGEQYFGPGTRLTVT.

The rearrangement links TRBV11-2 to TRBJ2-7; 9 positions agree with TRBD1. V shed 7 bases and J 5 bases; nucleotides not matched to a gene: 6. The CDR3 spans 13 residues. Germline-derived CDR1 and CDR2 are SGHAT and FQNNGV. The CDR3 loop reads CASNKGTGNEQYF. In nucleotides, the CDR3 is TGTGCCAGCAACAAAGGGACAGGGAACGAGCAGTACTTC.

The chain carries TRBV14 and TRBJ2-3; the D gene is possibly TRBD2 (5 bases). V gave up 6 bases and J gave up 2 bases, with 12 bases separating them. This CDR3 is 14 amino acids long. Germline V lookup: CDR1 SGHDN, CDR2 FVKESK. The CDR3 loop reads CASSLTRVTDTQYF. CDR3 DNA: TGTGCCAGCAGTCTTACGCGGGTCACAGATACGCAGTATTTT.

This clone showed up just a few times. This chain joins TRBV4-1 and TRBJ2-3; tentatively, D is TRBD1 (6 bases). This CDR3 region has 16 residues. V lost 4 bases and J 0 bases, leaving 14 bases between the germline ends. Germline CDR1 is MGHRA and CDR2 is YSYEKL. CDR3 DNA: TGCGCCAGCAGCCGTAACAGGGCGCTAAGCACAGATACGCAGTATTTT. As protein: CASSRNRALSTDTQYF.

The chain is built from TRBV2 and TRBJ2-5; the match to TRBD2 covers 11 bases. This CDR3 is 14 amino acids long. The germline gives CDR1 SNHLY, CDR2 FYNNEI. J lost 1 base, V lost 7 bases, and 2 bases had no gene match. CDR3 in amino acids: CASKTSGGQETQYF. CDR3 DNA sequence: TGTGCCAGCAAAACTAGCGGGGGCCAAGAGACCCAGTACTTC. Drawing the rest from reference TRBV2 and TRBJ2-5, the complete variable domain is EPEVTQTPSHQVTQMGQEVILRCVPISNHLYFYWYRQILGQKVEFLVSFYNNEISEKSEIFDDQFSVERPDGSNFTLKIRSTKLEDSAMYFCASKTSGGQETQYFGPGTRLLVL.

The CDR3 nucleotides are TGTGCCAGCAGTCCATTGGACAGAAGTGAAAAACTGTTTTTT. Translating it yields CASSPLDRSEKLFF. The rearrangement uses TRBV27 and TRBJ1-4; D perhaps matches TRBD1 (6 bases). The CDR3 totals 14 residues. Germline loops: CDR1 MNHEY, CDR2 SMNVEV (reference sequence). The ends were cut back, 5 bases at V and 7 bases at J, with 14 bases in the middle.

The chain joins TRBV5-1 to TRBJ2-1; 10 nucleotides match TRBD2. With V trimmed by 2 bases and J by 8 bases, 4 bases remained unmatched. This CDR3 has 14 residues. In germline, CDR1 is SGHRS, CDR2 YFSETQ. The CDR3 reads CASSFASGRYEQFF. DNA of the CDR3: TGCGCCAGCAGCTTTGCTAGCGGGAGATATGAGCAGTTCTTC.

The chain recombines TRBV6-5 with TRBJ2-1; tentatively, D is TRBD2 (6 bases). Trimming took off 4 bases at V and 5 bases at J, with 12 bases between the two ends. Germline V gene sequence: CDR1 MNHEY, CDR2 SVGAGI. The CDR3 has 14 amino acids. The CDR3 spells CASSSRDENNEQFF. CDR3 DNA sequence: TGTGCCAGCAGTTCGCGGGACGAGAACAATGAGCAGTTCTTC.

CDR3 protein: CASSLRPRGSTGELFF. The DNA for the CDR3 is TGTGCCAGCAGCTTACGCCCCAGGGGGAGCACCGGGGAGCTGTTTTTT. The chain combines TRBV11-3 with TRBJ2-2; 7 positions match TRBD1. CDR1 is SGHNT and CDR2 is YENEEA in the germline V gene. The CDR3 contains 16 residues. V shed 2 bases, J shed 4 bases, and the junction held 7 bases outside the gene matches. The full variable domain, with the rest looked up from reference TRBV11-3 and TRBJ2-2, is EAGVVQSPRYKIIEKKQPVAFWCNPISGHNTLYWYLQNLGQGPELLIRYENEEAVDDSQLPKDRFSAERLKGVDSTLKIQPAELGDSAVYLCASSLRPRGSTGELFFGEGSRLTVL.

This clone was observed a handful of times. The chain couples TRBV18 to TRBJ2-1; 8 bases are shared with TRBD2. The junction had 4 bases not matched to a gene; V was cut back by 3 bases and J by 6 bases. The CDR3 contains 14 residues. Germline V lookup: CDR1 KGHSH, CDR2 LQKENI. The DNA of the CDR3 is TGTGCCAGCTCACCGGGACTAGGGACCAATGAGCAGTTCTTC. It is translated as CASSPGLGTNEQFF.

Here the CDR3 DNA reads TGTGCCAGCAGCTTGGGGTTCGGGACAGCGCCCGGGGCCCAGTACTTC. It is translated as CASSLGFGTAPGAQYF. The rearrangement joins TRBV7-8 to TRBJ2-5; TRBD1 matches 7 bases. Losses at the gene ends were 3 bases for V and 9 bases for J; bases not matched to a gene: 16. The CDR3 runs 16 residues. Germline-derived CDR1 and CDR2 are SGHVS and FQNEAQ.

The V gene is TRBV19, the J gene TRBJ1-6; 7 bases agree with TRBD1. The CDR3 runs 17 residues. Germline trimming cut 10 bases from V and 0 bases from J; bases unmatched to any gene: 12. Germline CDR1 and CDR2: LNHDA and SQIVND (reference sequence). CDR3 in amino acids: CATRTLQGGSYNSPLHF. The CDR3 coding sequence is TGTGCCACCCGAACCCTTCAGGGGGGCTCCTATAATTCACCCCTCCACTTT.

This chain links TRBV3-1 (or the pseudogene TRBV3-2) with TRBJ2-3; unclear D gene. V shed 3 bases and J shed 4 bases, with 11 bases lying between them. The length of the CDR3 is 14 residues. Germline values: CDR1 LGHDT, CDR2 YNNKEL (reference sequence). The chain's CDR3 is CASSHQASPDTQYF. CDR3 DNA sequence: TGTGCCAGCAGCCATCAGGCCTCGCCAGATACGCAGTATTTT.

This chain links TRBV10-2 with TRBJ2-6; TRBD2 is a possible D gene (6 bases). With 7 bases removed from V and 10 bases from J, the gap between germline ends came to 11 bases. The CDR3 consists of 12 residues. From germline, CDR1 is WSHSY and CDR2 SAAADI. CDR3 sequence: CASTIGGNVLTF. The CDR3 DNA sequence: TGCGCCAGCACCATCGGGGGAAACGTCCTGACTTTC.

V gene TRBV27 combines with J gene TRBJ2-5; TRBD2 matches 13 bases. Germline values: CDR1 MNHEY, CDR2 SMNVEV (reference sequence). The CDR3 extends over 18 amino acids. The ends lost 3 bases at V and 1 base at J; junction bases unmatched: 8. The CDR3 sequence is CASSFRTSGGPSQETQYF. CDR3 in DNA: TGTGCCAGCAGTTTTAGGACTAGCGGGGGACCCTCCCAAGAGACCCAGTACTTC.

CDR3 nucleotide sequence: TGTGCCAGCAGCCGTGGGACAGGGGTGGTAGATACGCAGTATTTT. This gives the protein CASSRGTGVVDTQYF. The chain carries TRBV4-2 and TRBJ2-3; 10 bases line up with TRBD1. From germline, CDR1 is LGHNA and CDR2 YNFKEQ. This CDR3 region has 15 residues. J gave up 5 bases and V 4 bases, and 6 bases lay outside the gene matches.

The chain combines TRBV6-5 with TRBJ1-3; D gene unclear. The CDR3 consists of 14 residues. V gave up 8 bases and J gave up 0 bases, with 11 bases separating them. The germline CDR1 and CDR2 sequences are MNHEY and SVGAGI. Here the CDR3 reads CASVPGGSGNTIYF. The DNA for the CDR3 is TGTGCCAGCGTGCCAGGTGGCTCTGGAAACACCATATATTTT.

The chain is built from TRBV6-1 and TRBJ1-1; 7 bases align to TRBD1. The ends lost 0 bases at V and 3 bases at J; junction bases unmatched: 7. This CDR3 has 16 amino acids. CDR1 and CDR2 from the germline V gene are MNHNS and SASEGT. The CDR3 region is CASSEALSQGDTEAFF. DNA for the CDR3: TGTGCCAGCAGTGAAGCGCTGAGTCAGGGGGACACTGAAGCTTTCTTT.

The V gene is TRBV7-9, the J gene TRBJ2-1, with D possibly TRBD2 on 6 matching bases. CDR3 length: 16 amino acids. Germline V lookup: CDR1 SEHNR, CDR2 FQNEAQ (reference sequence). V was trimmed by 0 bases and J by 4 bases, leaving 13 bases between them. In nucleotides, the CDR3 is TGTGCCAGCAGCTTAGCGACCAGCGGGCAATACAATGAGCAGTTCTTC. It translates to CASSLATSGQYNEQFF.

This chain uses TRBV7-2 with TRBJ2-2; 9 bases align to TRBD1. The CDR3 length is 14 residues. V lost 5 bases, J lost 7 bases, and 5 bases stayed unmatched. Per germline, CDR1 SGHTA and CDR2 FQGNSA. The CDR3 region has the DNA TGTGCCAGCAGCCGTAGACAGGGGGGCGGGGAGCTGTTTTTT. Translated: CASSRRQGGGELFF. The full variable domain, completed using reference TRBV7-2 and TRBJ2-2, is GAGVSQSPSNKVTEKGKDVELRCDPISGHTALYWYRQSLGQGLEFLIYFQGNSAPDKSGLPSDRFSAERTGGSVSTLTIQRTQQEDSAVYLCASSRRQGGGELFFGEGSRLTVL.

This chain uses TRBV5-4 with TRBJ2-1; 15 positions match TRBD2. Trimming cost V 4 bases and J 1 base; bases outside gene matches: 6. In germline, CDR1 is SGHNT, CDR2 YYREEE (reference sequence). The CDR3 sequence is 18 residues long. CDR3 DNA sequence: TGTGCCAGCAGCCCCCGGACTAGCGGGAGGGAGTCCTACAATGAGCAGTTCTTC. Translating gives CASSPRTSGRESYNEQFF. The entire variable domain, with the rest obtained from reference TRBV5-4 and TRBJ2-1, is as follows: ETGVTQSPTHLIKTRGQQVTLRCSSQSGHNTVSWYQQALGQGPQFIFQYYREEENGRGNFPPRFSGLQFPNYSSELNVNALELDDSALYLCASSPRTSGRESYNEQFFGPGTRLTVL.

This clone has a single count. The chain has TRBV25-1 and TRBJ1-1; 7 bases are shared with TRBD1. Germline values: CDR1 MGHDK, CDR2 SYGVNS. The CDR3 consists of 14 residues. V was clipped by 6 bases and J by 3 bases; unmatched bases: 7. This CDR3 reads CASRETGWDTEAFF. In DNA form, the CDR3 reads TGTGCCAGCAGGGAGACAGGGTGGGACACTGAAGCTTTCTTT.

The chain links TRBV7-2 to TRBJ2-3, with 9 bases fitting TRBD2. This CDR3 has 14 amino acids. The V segment lost 2 bases and the J segment 5 bases; nucleotides outside the gene matches: 2. Germline CDR1 and CDR2: SGHTA and FQGNSA. The CDR3 is CASSLLSGRDTQYF. The CDR3 DNA follows: TGTGCCAGCAGCTTACTTAGCGGGAGAGATACGCAGTATTTT.

There are a few counts of this clone. V and J are TRBV12-3 or TRBV12-4 and TRBJ2-7, with a weak D call TRBD2 (7 bases). V lost 6 bases, J lost 2 bases, and 11 bases lay in between. The CDR3 is 13 residues long. The CDR3 nucleotides are TGTGCCAGCAGGAAGGGGGGGGCCTACGAGCAGTACTTC. Amino acid sequence: CASRKGGAYEQYF.